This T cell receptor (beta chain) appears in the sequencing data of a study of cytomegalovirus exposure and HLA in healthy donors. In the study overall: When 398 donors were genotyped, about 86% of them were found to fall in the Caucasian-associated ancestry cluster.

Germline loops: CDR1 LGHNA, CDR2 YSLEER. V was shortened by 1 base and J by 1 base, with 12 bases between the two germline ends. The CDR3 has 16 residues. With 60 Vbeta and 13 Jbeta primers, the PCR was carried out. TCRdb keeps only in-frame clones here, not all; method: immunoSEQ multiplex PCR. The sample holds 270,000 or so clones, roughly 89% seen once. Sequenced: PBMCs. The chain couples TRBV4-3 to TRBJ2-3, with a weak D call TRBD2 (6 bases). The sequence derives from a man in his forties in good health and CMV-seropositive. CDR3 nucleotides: TGCGCCAGCAGCCAAGCCCCCCCGGGGGGCACAGATACGCAGTATTTT. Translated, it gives CASSQAPPGGTDTQYF.